This is a list of T cell receptor beta chains from one sample in a study of CD8+ T cells in alopecia areata. Libraries were prepared by immunoSEQ multiplex PCR; TCRdb keeps only in-frame clonotypes and omits some of them. The sample gives about 87,000 clones, around 71% of which show up once; roughly 17% is in the top ten. This specimen consisted of CD8+ T cells sorted from blood, obtained between weeks 44 and 45, from a patient treated with tofacitinib. Receptors were obtained from a human donor with alopecia areata. The CDR3 runs from the conserved cysteine through the conserved F or W. The order of the fields is clone size, J gene, D gene, CDR3 length, V gene, CDR3 DNA, CDR3 protein. A D gene is named only where the DNA matches it firmly. Some rows mark clone size as missing; the rest say once, few, many or name a class of expanded clone.

clone_size: -; j_call: TRBJ1-2; d_call: TRBD1; cdr3_length: 16; v_call: TRBV25-1; cdr3_nt: TGTGCCAGCAGAGGAGGGGGCGAAGTTAACATTTATGGCTACACCTTC; cdr3_aa: CASRGGGEVNIYGYTF
clone_size: -; j_call: TRBJ2-7; d_call: TRBD1; cdr3_length: 17; v_call: TRBV23-1; cdr3_nt: TGCGCCAGCAGTCAATCGAGAGGACAGGGCAACTCCTACGAGCAGTACTTC; cdr3_aa: CASSQSRGQGNSYEQYF
clone_size: -; j_call: TRBJ2-5; d_call: TRBD2; cdr3_length: 15; v_call: TRBV6-1; cdr3_nt: TGTGCCAGCAGACCAACGGGGGGGTACCAAGAGACCCAGTACTTC; cdr3_aa: CASRPTGGYQETQYF
clone_size: -; j_call: TRBJ1-1; d_call: -; cdr3_length: 14; v_call: TRBV27; cdr3_nt: TGTGCCAGCCAGCGTCTAGGGACGGTCACTGAAGCTTTCTTT; cdr3_aa: CASQRLGTVTEAFF
clone_size: -; j_call: TRBJ2-7; d_call: -; cdr3_length: 13; v_call: TRBV4-1; cdr3_nt: TGCGCCAGCAGCCAAGAGGTCAGCTACGAGCAGTACTTC; cdr3_aa: CASSQEVSYEQYF
clone_size: -; j_call: TRBJ2-7; d_call: TRBD1; cdr3_length: 13; v_call: TRBV2; cdr3_nt: TGTGCCAGCAGGGGGACAGACTCCTACGAGCAGTACTTC; cdr3_aa: CASRGTDSYEQYF
clone_size: -; j_call: TRBJ2-5; d_call: -; cdr3_length: 15; v_call: TRBV6-5; cdr3_nt: TGTGCCAGCACGGGTGGCGGGACTCACATAGGGACCCAGTACTTC; cdr3_aa: CASTGGGTHIGTQYF
clone_size: -; j_call: TRBJ1-1; d_call: -; cdr3_length: 14; v_call: TRBV5-5; cdr3_nt: TGTGCCAGCAGCTCGGACCCGAAGAACACTGAAGCTTTCTTT; cdr3_aa: CASSSDPKNTEAFF
clone_size: few; j_call: TRBJ1-2; d_call: -; cdr3_length: 13; v_call: TRBV13; cdr3_nt: TGTGCCAGCAGCTCCCAAGGGGACTATGGCTACACCTTC; cdr3_aa: CASSSQGDYGYTF
clone_size: -; j_call: TRBJ2-7; d_call: TRBD2; cdr3_length: 12; v_call: TRBV2; cdr3_nt: TGTGCCAGCAGTGGGACTAGCGTGGAGCAGTACTTC; cdr3_aa: CASSGTSVEQYF
clone_size: once; j_call: TRBJ2-5; d_call: TRBD1; cdr3_length: 14; v_call: TRBV30; cdr3_nt: TGTGCCTGGAGTGAGTCAGGGGGAGAAGAGACCCAGTACTTC; cdr3_aa: CAWSESGGEETQYF
clone_size: few; j_call: TRBJ1-1; d_call: TRBD1; cdr3_length: 14; v_call: TRBV9; cdr3_nt: TGTGCCAGCAGCGGACAGGGAGGGAGAACTGAAGCTTTCTTT; cdr3_aa: CASSGQGGRTEAFF
clone_size: few; j_call: TRBJ1-4; d_call: -; cdr3_length: 14; v_call: TRBV9; cdr3_nt: TGTGCCAGCAGCAGAGGGAGTTCTAAAGAAAAACTGTTTTTT; cdr3_aa: CASSRGSSKEKLFF
clone_size: -; j_call: TRBJ2-3; d_call: TRBD2; cdr3_length: 16; v_call: TRBV7-3; cdr3_nt: TGTGCCAGCAGCTTAAATTTAGCGGGGGATACAGATACGCAGTATTTT; cdr3_aa: CASSLNLAGDTDTQYF
clone_size: -; j_call: TRBJ2-1; d_call: TRBD2; cdr3_length: 15; v_call: TRBV4-1; cdr3_nt: TGCGCCAGCAGCCTAAATCCTGGGGAGGGGAGTGAGCAGTTCTTC; cdr3_aa: CASSLNPGEGSEQFF
clone_size: -; j_call: TRBJ1-1; d_call: TRBD1; cdr3_length: 14; v_call: TRBV10-2; cdr3_nt: TGCGCCAGCAGTGCCAGACAGGGGGGTACTGAAGCTTTCTTT; cdr3_aa: CASSARQGGTEAFF
clone_size: -; j_call: TRBJ2-6; d_call: -; cdr3_length: 19; v_call: TRBV7-6; cdr3_nt: TGTGCCAGCAGCCCACTGACAGCGGAATCTAGCTCTGGGGCCAACGTCCTGACTTTC; cdr3_aa: CASSPLTAESSSGANVLTF
clone_size: -; j_call: TRBJ2-1; d_call: TRBD2; cdr3_length: 15; v_call: TRBV7-8; cdr3_nt: TGTGCCAGCAGCCTAGGACTAGCGGGGGTCAATGAGCAGTTCTTC; cdr3_aa: CASSLGLAGVNEQFF
clone_size: -; j_call: TRBJ2-1; d_call: -; cdr3_length: 14; v_call: TRBV30; cdr3_nt: TGTGCCTCTTGGGACCAGTCGAACTACAATGAGCAGTTCTTC; cdr3_aa: CASWDQSNYNEQFF
clone_size: -; j_call: TRBJ2-1; d_call: TRBD2; cdr3_length: 16; v_call: TRBV10-1; cdr3_nt: TGCGCCAGCAGTGAGTCGGGCGGGGGGGCCGCGGATGAGCAGTTCTTC; cdr3_aa: CASSESGGGAADEQFF
clone_size: -; j_call: TRBJ1-5; d_call: -; cdr3_length: 15; v_call: TRBV15; cdr3_nt: TGTGCCACCAGCAGAGATGGGGGGGGCAATCAGCCCCAGCATTTT; cdr3_aa: CATSRDGGGNQPQHF
clone_size: once; j_call: TRBJ2-1; d_call: -; cdr3_length: 13; v_call: TRBV25-1; cdr3_nt: TGTGCCAGCAAGGGGCTGGAGGTCAATGAGCAGTTCTTC; cdr3_aa: CASKGLEVNEQFF
clone_size: few; j_call: TRBJ2-7; d_call: -; cdr3_length: 13; v_call: TRBV4-3; cdr3_nt: TGCGCCAGCAGCCAAGCGACGCGGCTCGAGCAGTACTTC; cdr3_aa: CASSQATRLEQYF
clone_size: -; j_call: TRBJ1-1; d_call: -; cdr3_length: 15; v_call: TRBV5-1; cdr3_nt: TGCGCCAGCAGCGGGGCGGACAGACAGAACACTGAAGCTTTCTTT; cdr3_aa: CASSGADRQNTEAFF
clone_size: few; j_call: TRBJ2-3; d_call: TRBD2; cdr3_length: 16; v_call: TRBV14; cdr3_nt: TGTGCCAGCAGCCAAGGTTATGCGGGGGGACCGACTGCGCAGTATTTT; cdr3_aa: CASSQGYAGGPTAQYF
clone_size: once; j_call: TRBJ2-1; d_call: -; cdr3_length: 10; v_call: TRBV2; cdr3_nt: TGTGCCAGCCGCTTCAATGAGCAGTTCTTC; cdr3_aa: CASRFNEQFF
clone_size: few; j_call: TRBJ2-2; d_call: -; cdr3_length: 14; v_call: TRBV6-4; cdr3_nt: TGTGCCAGCAGTGAGCTAGAAGCAACCGGGGAGCTGTTTTTT; cdr3_aa: CASSELEATGELFF
clone_size: -; j_call: TRBJ1-5; d_call: -; cdr3_length: 15; v_call: TRBV7-8; cdr3_nt: TGTGCCAGCAGCTTAGGGGCTACAGGGAATCAGCCCCAGCATTTT; cdr3_aa: CASSLGATGNQPQHF
clone_size: few; j_call: TRBJ1-2; d_call: -; cdr3_length: 12; v_call: TRBV29-1; cdr3_nt: TGCAGCGTTGAACGACAGGATGGTGGCTACACCTTC; cdr3_aa: CSVERQDGGYTF
clone_size: few; j_call: TRBJ1-5; d_call: -; cdr3_length: 16; v_call: TRBV5-6; cdr3_nt: TGTGCCAGCAGCTTTGGGGAGGCTGGGGGCAATCAGCCCCAGCATTTT; cdr3_aa: CASSFGEAGGNQPQHF
clone_size: -; j_call: TRBJ2-1; d_call: TRBD2; cdr3_length: 14; v_call: TRBV11-3; cdr3_nt: TGTGCCAGCAGCAATAGCGGGACCTACAATGAGCAGTTCTTC; cdr3_aa: CASSNSGTYNEQFF
clone_size: -; j_call: TRBJ1-2; d_call: -; cdr3_length: 18; v_call: TRBV5-6; cdr3_nt: TGTGCCAGCAGCGCCGTTGGAGGAGGGGAGGTGCTTAACTATGGCTACACCTTC; cdr3_aa: CASSAVGGGEVLNYGYTF
clone_size: -; j_call: TRBJ2-6; d_call: -; cdr3_length: 17; v_call: TRBV25-1; cdr3_nt: TGTGCCAGCAGGGCCCGAACACAGAACTCTGGGGCCAACGTCCTGACTTTC; cdr3_aa: CASRARTQNSGANVLTF
clone_size: few; j_call: TRBJ1-1; d_call: -; cdr3_length: 13; v_call: TRBV19; cdr3_nt: TGTGCCAGTAGTATGGGACAATTCACTGAAGCTTTCTTT; cdr3_aa: CASSMGQFTEAFF
clone_size: -; j_call: TRBJ2-6; d_call: TRBD2; cdr3_length: 19; v_call: TRBV5-6; cdr3_nt: TGTGCCAGCAGCTTACCCATTAGCGGGGGAGGTTCTGGGGCCAACGTCCTGACTTTC; cdr3_aa: CASSLPISGGGSGANVLTF
clone_size: -; j_call: TRBJ2-1; d_call: -; cdr3_length: 12; v_call: TRBV5-1; cdr3_nt: TGCGCCAGCAGCTGGGGTGGGAATGAGCAGTTCTTC; cdr3_aa: CASSWGGNEQFF
clone_size: -; j_call: TRBJ2-7; d_call: -; cdr3_length: 14; v_call: TRBV11-2; cdr3_nt: TGTGCCAGCAGCTTCGAGGGTGTTTCCTACGAGCAGTACTTC; cdr3_aa: CASSFEGVSYEQYF
clone_size: -; j_call: TRBJ2-7; d_call: -; cdr3_length: 12; v_call: TRBV7-9; cdr3_nt: TGTGCCAGCAGCCGGTCCTCTATCGAGCAGTACTTC; cdr3_aa: CASSRSSIEQYF
clone_size: -; j_call: TRBJ2-2; d_call: TRBD1; cdr3_length: 15; v_call: TRBV7-6; cdr3_nt: TGTGCCAGCAGCATGACCCGACAGGGGGCCGGGGAGCTGTTTTTT; cdr3_aa: CASSMTRQGAGELFF
clone_size: -; j_call: TRBJ1-1; d_call: TRBD1; cdr3_length: 13; v_call: TRBV10-2; cdr3_nt: TGCGCCAGCAGGATGGACAGGGCCACTGAAGCTTTCTTT; cdr3_aa: CASRMDRATEAFF
clone_size: -; j_call: TRBJ2-1; d_call: TRBD2; cdr3_length: 15; v_call: TRBV27; cdr3_nt: TGTGCCAGCAGTCTGACTAGCGGGGGGTACAATGAGCAGTTCTTC; cdr3_aa: CASSLTSGGYNEQFF
clone_size: -; j_call: TRBJ1-2; d_call: -; cdr3_length: 15; v_call: TRBV7-9; cdr3_nt: TGTGCCAGCAGCCACCGACAGGAAACGGTTGATGGCTACACCTTC; cdr3_aa: CASSHRQETVDGYTF
clone_size: -; j_call: TRBJ1-2; d_call: -; cdr3_length: 15; v_call: TRBV9; cdr3_nt: TGTGCCAGCAGCGTAGCTACGACAGACCCTTATGGCTACACCTTC; cdr3_aa: CASSVATTDPYGYTF
clone_size: few; j_call: TRBJ2-7; d_call: TRBD1; cdr3_length: 16; v_call: TRBV6-1; cdr3_nt: TGTGCCAGCAGTGAAGCGCCGGGACAGCCCTTCTACGAGCAGTACTTC; cdr3_aa: CASSEAPGQPFYEQYF
clone_size: -; j_call: TRBJ2-2; d_call: TRBD1; cdr3_length: 17; v_call: TRBV2; cdr3_nt: TGTGCCAGCAGGGGACAGGGGGCGACGCCGAACACCGGGGAGCTGTTTTTT; cdr3_aa: CASRGQGATPNTGELFF
clone_size: -; j_call: TRBJ2-7; d_call: TRBD1; cdr3_length: 18; v_call: TRBV15; cdr3_nt: TGTGCCACCAGCAGAGATCTTTTCGACGGGACAGGGGGCCACGAGCAGTACTTC; cdr3_aa: CATSRDLFDGTGGHEQYF
clone_size: once; j_call: TRBJ2-1; d_call: TRBD2; cdr3_length: 15; v_call: TRBV4-1; cdr3_nt: TGCGCCAGCAGCCAAGGGACTAGCCCCTACAATGAGCAGTTCTTC; cdr3_aa: CASSQGTSPYNEQFF
clone_size: -; j_call: TRBJ2-3; d_call: -; cdr3_length: 10; v_call: TRBV29-1; cdr3_nt: TGCAGCGCGTTGGGAGATACGCAGTATTTT; cdr3_aa: CSALGDTQYF
clone_size: few; j_call: TRBJ2-3; d_call: -; cdr3_length: 13; v_call: TRBV27; cdr3_nt: TGTGCCAGCAGTTATGAGAGCACAGATACGCAGTATTTT; cdr3_aa: CASSYESTDTQYF
clone_size: -; j_call: TRBJ1-1; d_call: TRBD1; cdr3_length: 12; v_call: TRBV29-1; cdr3_nt: TGCAGCGTCGCTACAGGGGGCTCTGAAGCTTTCTTT; cdr3_aa: CSVATGGSEAFF